This TCR beta chain was captured in a study of beta chain features in type 1 diabetes. The authors reverse transcribed all of the isolated RNA, so sequencing captured expressed TCRB transcripts. Measured with immunoSEQ multiplex PCR; TCRdb has only the in-frame clones, and not every one. Of under 250,000 clones listed, around 14% are singletons. Per germline, CDR1 SGHAT and CDR2 FQNNGV. Trimming at V came to 3 bases and at J to 1 base, leaving 8 bases not matched to a gene. The CDR3 runs 17 residues. The sequenced sample was naive CD4+ T cells from blood. This TCR came from a woman aged 40 to 50 in good health. The V gene is TRBV11-2, the J gene TRBJ2-3, with 9 bases aligning to TRBD1. CDR3 DNA sequence: TGTGCCAGCAGCTTCGCACACAGGGGGCCAGGCACAGATACGCAGTATTTT. Its translation: CASSFAHRGPGTDTQYF.